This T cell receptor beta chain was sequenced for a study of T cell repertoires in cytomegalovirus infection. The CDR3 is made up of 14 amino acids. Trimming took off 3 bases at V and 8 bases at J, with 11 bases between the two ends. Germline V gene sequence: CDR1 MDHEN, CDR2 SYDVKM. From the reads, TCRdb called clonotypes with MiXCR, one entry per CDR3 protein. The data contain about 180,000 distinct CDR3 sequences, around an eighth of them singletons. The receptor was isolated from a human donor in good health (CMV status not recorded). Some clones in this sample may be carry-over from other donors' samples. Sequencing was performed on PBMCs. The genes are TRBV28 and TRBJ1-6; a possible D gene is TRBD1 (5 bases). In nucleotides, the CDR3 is TGTGCCAGCAGTTTGGTGCAGGGCGATTCACCCCTCCACTTT. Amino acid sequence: CASSLVQGDSPLHF.